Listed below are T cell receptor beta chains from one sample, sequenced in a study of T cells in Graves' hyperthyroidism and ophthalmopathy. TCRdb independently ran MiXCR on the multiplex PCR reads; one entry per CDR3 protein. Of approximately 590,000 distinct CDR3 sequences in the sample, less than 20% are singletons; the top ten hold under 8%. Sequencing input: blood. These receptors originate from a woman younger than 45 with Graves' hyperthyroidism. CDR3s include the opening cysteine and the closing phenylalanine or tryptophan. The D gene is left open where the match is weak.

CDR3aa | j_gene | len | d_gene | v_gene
CSADRDTPTDTQYF | TRBJ2-3 | 14 | NA | TRBV20-1
CASSLLPSGSTDTQYF | TRBJ2-3 | 16 | TRBD2 | TRBV7-9
CASSVRGAYQPQHF | TRBJ1-5 | 14 | NA | TRBV6-1
CSVGWNTGELFF | TRBJ2-2 | 12 | NA | TRBV29-1
CSAQLLYEQYF | TRBJ2-7 | 11 | NA | TRBV20-1
CVTSAFPGGRASDTQYF | TRBJ2-3 | 17 | TRBD2 | TRBV2
CAQEGRREDANTGELFF | TRBJ2-2 | 17 | TRBD2 | TRBV30
CASSLGRGSNQPQHF | TRBJ1-5 | 15 | NA | TRBV27
CASSPRQGSDTQYF | TRBJ2-3 | 14 | TRBD1 | TRBV18
CASHTVNYGYTF | TRBJ1-2 | 12 | NA | TRBV6-2/TRBV6-3
CTSTKRLRTGSTDTQYF | TRBJ2-3 | 17 | TRBD1 | TRBV2
CASRVDRALNYGYTF | TRBJ1-2 | 15 | TRBD1 | TRBV6-1
CASSPVPLAGLPDTQYF | TRBJ2-3 | 17 | TRBD2 | TRBV18
CASNIAGPSYEQYF | TRBJ2-7 | 14 | TRBD2 | TRBV12-3/TRBV12-4
CASSPNGGASGELFF | TRBJ2-2 | 15 | NA | TRBV3-1
CASGWGQGLIGELFF | TRBJ2-2 | 15 | TRBD1 | TRBV12-5
CSVKGMTEAFF | TRBJ1-1 | 11 | NA | TRBV29-1
CSARDPGDEQYF | TRBJ2-7 | 12 | NA | TRBV20-1
CASSLVGTLSSPLHF | TRBJ1-6 | 15 | NA | TRBV5-4
CASSFDDLTSGVPSTDTQYF | TRBJ2-3 | 20 | TRBD2 | TRBV12-3/TRBV12-4
CASRVQGAMNTEAFF | TRBJ1-1 | 15 | TRBD1 | TRBV6-1
CSAYRGGNYGYTF | TRBJ1-2 | 13 | TRBD1 | TRBV20-1
CASSINTGTSNTEALF | TRBJ1-1 | 16 | NA | TRBV19
CASSLAQLAGVGYEQYF | TRBJ2-7 | 17 | TRBD2 | TRBV7-9
CASSLVGTDNEQFF | TRBJ2-1 | 14 | TRBD1 | TRBV5-6
CASSPPAGFRDTQYF | TRBJ2-3 | 15 | NA | TRBV27
CASSRTGIATYPQYF | TRBJ2-3 | 15 | NA | TRBV7-2